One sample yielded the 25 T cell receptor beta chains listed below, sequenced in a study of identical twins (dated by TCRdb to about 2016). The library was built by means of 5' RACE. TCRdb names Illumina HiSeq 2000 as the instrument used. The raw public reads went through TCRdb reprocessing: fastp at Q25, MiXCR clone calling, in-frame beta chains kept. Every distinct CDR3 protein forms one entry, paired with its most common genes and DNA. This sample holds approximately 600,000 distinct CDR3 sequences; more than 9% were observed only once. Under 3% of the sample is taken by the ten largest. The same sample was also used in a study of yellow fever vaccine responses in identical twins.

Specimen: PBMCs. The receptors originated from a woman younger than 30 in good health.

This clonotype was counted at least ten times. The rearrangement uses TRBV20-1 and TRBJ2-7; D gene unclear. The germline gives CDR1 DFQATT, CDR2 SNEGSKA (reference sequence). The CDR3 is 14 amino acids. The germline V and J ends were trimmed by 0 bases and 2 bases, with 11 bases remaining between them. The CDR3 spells CSARDKVQTYEQYF. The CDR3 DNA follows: TGCAGTGCTAGAGATAAGGTCCAGACCTACGAGCAGTACTTC.

The CDR3 loop reads CSAPQERGRRGTYEQYF. DNA for the CDR3: TGCAGTGCTCCCCAAGAAAGAGGTAGACGGGGGACCTACGAGCAGTACTTC. This chain joins TRBV20-1 and TRBJ2-7, with D possibly TRBD2 on 6 matching bases. The CDR3 is made up of 17 amino acids. V lost 5 bases and J 2 bases, leaving 25 bases between the germline ends. Germline V gene sequence: CDR1 DFQATT, CDR2 SNEGSKA (reference sequence).

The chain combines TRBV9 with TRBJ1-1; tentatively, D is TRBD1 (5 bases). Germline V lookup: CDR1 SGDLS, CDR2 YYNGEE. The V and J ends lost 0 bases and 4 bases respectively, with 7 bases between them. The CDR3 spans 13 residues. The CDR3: CASSVGRGTEAFF. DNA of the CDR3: TGTGCCAGCAGCGTAGGTAGGGGCACTGAAGCTTTCTTT.

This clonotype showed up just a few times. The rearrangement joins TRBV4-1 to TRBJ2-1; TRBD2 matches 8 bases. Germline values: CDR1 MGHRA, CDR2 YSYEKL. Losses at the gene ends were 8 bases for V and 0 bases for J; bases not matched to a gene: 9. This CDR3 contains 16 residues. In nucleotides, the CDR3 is TGCGCCAGCTCGCCACAAAGCGGGAGCTCCTACAATGAGCAGTTCTTC. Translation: CASSPQSGSSYNEQFF.

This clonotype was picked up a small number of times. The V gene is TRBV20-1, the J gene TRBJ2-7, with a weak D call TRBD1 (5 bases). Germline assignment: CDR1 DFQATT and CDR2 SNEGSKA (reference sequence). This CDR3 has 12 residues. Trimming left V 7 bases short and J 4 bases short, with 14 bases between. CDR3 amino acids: CSGSGPGYEQYF. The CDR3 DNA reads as TGCAGTGGGTCAGGACCAGGGTACGAGCAGTACTTC.

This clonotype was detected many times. CDR3 sequence (DNA): TGTGCCAGCAGTCTTGGATCGAACTACGAGCAGTACTTC. Amino acids: CASSLGSNYEQYF. The V gene is TRBV25-1, the J gene TRBJ2-7; no reliable D call. The CDR3 runs to 13 residues. The V gene's germline CDR1 is MGHDK and CDR2 SYGVNS. With 5 bases removed from V and 3 bases from J, the gap between germline ends came to 11 bases.

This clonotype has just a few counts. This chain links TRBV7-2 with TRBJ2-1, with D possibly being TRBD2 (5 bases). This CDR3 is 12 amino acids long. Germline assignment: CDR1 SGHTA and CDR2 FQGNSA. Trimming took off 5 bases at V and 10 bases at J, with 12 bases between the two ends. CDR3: CASSPPGGEQFF. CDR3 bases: TGTGCCAGCAGCCCCCCAGGAGGCGAGCAGTTCTTC.

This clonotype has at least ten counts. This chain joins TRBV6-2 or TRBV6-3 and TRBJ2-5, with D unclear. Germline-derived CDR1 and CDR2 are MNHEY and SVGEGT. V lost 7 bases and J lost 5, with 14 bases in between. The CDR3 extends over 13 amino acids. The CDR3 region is CASTLLGFETQYF. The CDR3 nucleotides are TGTGCCAGCACCCTCCTGGGATTCGAGACCCAGTACTTC.

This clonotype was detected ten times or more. The CDR3 sequence: CASSLGAQGYGYTF. Written as DNA, the CDR3 is TGTGCCAGCAGTTTAGGTGCACAGGGCTATGGCTACACCTTC. The gene calls are TRBV12-3 or TRBV12-4 and TRBJ1-2, with D possibly being TRBD1 (6 bases). V lost 1 base to trimming and J lost 4 bases, with 10 bases between them. CDR3 length: 14 amino acids.

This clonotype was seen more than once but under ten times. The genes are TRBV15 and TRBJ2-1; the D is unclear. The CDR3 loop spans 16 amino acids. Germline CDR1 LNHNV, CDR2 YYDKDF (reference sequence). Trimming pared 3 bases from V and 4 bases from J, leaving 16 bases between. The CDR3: CATSSPLSALYNEQFF. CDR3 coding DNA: TGTGCCACCAGCAGCCCCTTGAGCGCGTTATACAATGAGCAGTTCTTC.

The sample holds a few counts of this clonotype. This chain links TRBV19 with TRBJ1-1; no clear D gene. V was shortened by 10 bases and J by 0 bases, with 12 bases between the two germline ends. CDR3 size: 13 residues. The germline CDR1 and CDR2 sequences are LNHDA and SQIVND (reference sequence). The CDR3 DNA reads TGTGCCAATGGTTTGGGGATGAACACTGAAGCTTTCTTT. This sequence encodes CANGLGMNTEAFF.

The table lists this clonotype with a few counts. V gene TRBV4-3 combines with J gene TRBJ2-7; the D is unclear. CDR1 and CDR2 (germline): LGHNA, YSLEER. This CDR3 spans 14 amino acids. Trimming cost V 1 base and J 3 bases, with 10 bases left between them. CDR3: CASSQGASGYEQYF. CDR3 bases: TGCGCCAGCAGCCAAGGGGCGTCGGGCTACGAGCAGTACTTC.

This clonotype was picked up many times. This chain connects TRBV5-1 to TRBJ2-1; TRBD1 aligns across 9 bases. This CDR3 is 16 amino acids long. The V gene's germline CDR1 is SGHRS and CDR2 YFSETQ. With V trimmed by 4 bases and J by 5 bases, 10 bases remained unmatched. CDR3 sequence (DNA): TGCGCCAGCAGCCCGTCGACAGGGGGGCTTAACAATGAGCAGTTCTTC. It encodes CASSPSTGGLNNEQFF.

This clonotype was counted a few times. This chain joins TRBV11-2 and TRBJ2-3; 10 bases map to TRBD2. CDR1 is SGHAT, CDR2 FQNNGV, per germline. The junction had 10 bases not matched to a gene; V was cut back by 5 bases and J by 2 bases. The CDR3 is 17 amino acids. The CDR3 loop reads CASSPRIAGGATDTQYF. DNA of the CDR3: TGTGCCAGCAGCCCTAGAATAGCGGGGGGCGCCACAGATACGCAGTATTTT.

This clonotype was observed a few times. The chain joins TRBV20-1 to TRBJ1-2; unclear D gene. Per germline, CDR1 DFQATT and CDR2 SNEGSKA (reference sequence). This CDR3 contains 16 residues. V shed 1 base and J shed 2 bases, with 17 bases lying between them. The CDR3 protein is CSARALGAVTNYGYTF. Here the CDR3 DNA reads TGCAGTGCTAGAGCTTTGGGAGCAGTCACAAACTATGGCTACACCTTC.

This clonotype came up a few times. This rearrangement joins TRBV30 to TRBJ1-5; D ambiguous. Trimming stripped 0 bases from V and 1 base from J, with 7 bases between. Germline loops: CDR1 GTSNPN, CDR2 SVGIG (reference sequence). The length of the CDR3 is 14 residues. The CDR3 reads CAWSVGGSNQPQHF. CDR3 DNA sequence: TGTGCCTGGAGTGTCGGAGGGAGCAATCAGCCCCAGCATTTT.

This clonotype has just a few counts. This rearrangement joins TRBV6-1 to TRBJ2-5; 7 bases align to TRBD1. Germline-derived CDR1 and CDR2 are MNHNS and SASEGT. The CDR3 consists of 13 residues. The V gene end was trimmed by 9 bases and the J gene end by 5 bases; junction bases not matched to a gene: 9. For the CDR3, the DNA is TGTGCCAGTCAGGGACAGCTCGGGGAGACCCAGTACTTC. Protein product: CASQGQLGETQYF.

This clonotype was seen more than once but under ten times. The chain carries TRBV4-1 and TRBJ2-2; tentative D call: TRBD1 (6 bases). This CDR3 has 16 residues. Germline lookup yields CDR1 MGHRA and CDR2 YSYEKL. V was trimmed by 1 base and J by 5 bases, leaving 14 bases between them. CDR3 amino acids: CASSQVQGGLTGELFF. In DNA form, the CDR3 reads TGCGCCAGCAGCCAAGTACAGGGTGGATTGACCGGGGAGCTGTTTTTT.

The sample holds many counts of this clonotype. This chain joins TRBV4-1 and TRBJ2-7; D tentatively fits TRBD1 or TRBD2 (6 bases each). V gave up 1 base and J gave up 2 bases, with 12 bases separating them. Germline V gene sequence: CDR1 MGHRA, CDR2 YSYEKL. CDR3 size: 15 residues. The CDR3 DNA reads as TGCGCCAGCAGCCAAGTACGGGGGACAACCTACGAGCAGTACTTC. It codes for CASSQVRGTTYEQYF.

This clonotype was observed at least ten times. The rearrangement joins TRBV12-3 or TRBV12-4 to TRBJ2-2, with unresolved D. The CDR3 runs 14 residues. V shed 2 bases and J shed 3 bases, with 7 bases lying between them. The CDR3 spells CASSLHLHTGELFF. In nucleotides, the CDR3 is TGTGCCAGCAGTTTACACCTTCACACCGGGGAGCTGTTTTTT.

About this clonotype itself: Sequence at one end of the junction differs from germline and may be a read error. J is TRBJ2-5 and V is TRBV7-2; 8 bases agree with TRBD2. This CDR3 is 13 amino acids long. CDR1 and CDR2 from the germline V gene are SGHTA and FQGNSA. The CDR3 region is CASTLAGQETQYF. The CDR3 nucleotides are TGTGCCAGCACCTTAGCGGGGCAAGAGACCCAGTACTTC.

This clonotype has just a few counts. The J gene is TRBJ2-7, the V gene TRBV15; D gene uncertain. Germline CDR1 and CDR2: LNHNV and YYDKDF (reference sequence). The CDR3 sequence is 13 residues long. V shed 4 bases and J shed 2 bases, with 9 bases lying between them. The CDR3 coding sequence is TGTGCCACCAGCATAGGGCTAGCCTACGAGCAGTACTTC. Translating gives CATSIGLAYEQYF.

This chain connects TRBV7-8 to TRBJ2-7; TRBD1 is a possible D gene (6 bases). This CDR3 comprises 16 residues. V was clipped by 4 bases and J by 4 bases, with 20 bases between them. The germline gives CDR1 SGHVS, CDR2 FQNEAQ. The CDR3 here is CASSSPSGDRTYEQYF. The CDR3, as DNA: TGTGCCAGCAGCTCACCTTCCGGCGACAGGACTTACGAGCAGTACTTC.

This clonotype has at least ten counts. CDR3 bases: TGCAGCATAACCGGGACACGACCGGCCGAGCAGTACTTC. Translated, it gives CSITGTRPAEQYF. The chain combines TRBV29-1 with TRBJ2-7; a weak D match, TRBD1 (6 bases). The V end lost 8 bases, the J end lost 6 bases, and 20 bases lay between the germline ends. Germline V lookup: CDR1 SQVTM, CDR2 ANQGSEA. The CDR3 is made up of 13 amino acids.

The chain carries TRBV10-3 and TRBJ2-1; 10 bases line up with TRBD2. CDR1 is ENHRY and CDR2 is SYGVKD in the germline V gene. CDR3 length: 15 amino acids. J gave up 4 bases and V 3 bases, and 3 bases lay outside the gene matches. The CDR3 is CAISEPTSGYNEQFF. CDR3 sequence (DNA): TGTGCCATCAGTGAACCGACTAGCGGGTACAATGAGCAGTTCTTC.